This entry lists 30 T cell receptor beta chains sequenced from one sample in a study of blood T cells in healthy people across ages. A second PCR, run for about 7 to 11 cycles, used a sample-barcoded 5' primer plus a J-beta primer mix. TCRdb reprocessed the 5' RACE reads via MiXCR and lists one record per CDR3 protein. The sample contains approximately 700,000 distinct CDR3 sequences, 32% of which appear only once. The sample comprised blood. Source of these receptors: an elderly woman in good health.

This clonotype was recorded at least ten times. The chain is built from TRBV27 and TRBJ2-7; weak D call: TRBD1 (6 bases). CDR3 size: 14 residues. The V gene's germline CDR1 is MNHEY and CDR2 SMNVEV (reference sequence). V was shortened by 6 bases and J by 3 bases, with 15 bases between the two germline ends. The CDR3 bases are TGTGCCAGCAGGACCCTTGACAGGAACTACGAGCAGTACTTC. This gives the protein CASRTLDRNYEQYF.

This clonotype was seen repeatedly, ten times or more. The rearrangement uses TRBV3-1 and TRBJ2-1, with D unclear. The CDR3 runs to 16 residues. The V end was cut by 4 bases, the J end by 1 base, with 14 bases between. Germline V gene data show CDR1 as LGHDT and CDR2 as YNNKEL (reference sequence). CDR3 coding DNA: TGTGCCAGCAGCCGTTCCGGAAGCCGTTCCTACAATGAGCAGTTCTTC. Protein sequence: CASSRSGSRSYNEQFF.

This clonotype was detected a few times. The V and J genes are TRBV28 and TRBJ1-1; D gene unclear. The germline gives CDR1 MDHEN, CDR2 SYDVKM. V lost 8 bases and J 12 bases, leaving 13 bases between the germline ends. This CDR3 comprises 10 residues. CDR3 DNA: TGTGCCAGCTCACGGGCCCTAACTTTCTTT. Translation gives CASSRALTFF.

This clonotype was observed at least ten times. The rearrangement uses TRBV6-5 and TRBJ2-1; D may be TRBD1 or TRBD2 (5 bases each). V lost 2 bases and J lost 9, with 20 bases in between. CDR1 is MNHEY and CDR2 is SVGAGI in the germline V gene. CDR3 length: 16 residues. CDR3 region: CASSYPRDGSSGEQFF. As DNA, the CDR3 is TGTGCCAGCAGTTACCCCCGGGACGGATCTTCCGGTGAGCAGTTCTTC.

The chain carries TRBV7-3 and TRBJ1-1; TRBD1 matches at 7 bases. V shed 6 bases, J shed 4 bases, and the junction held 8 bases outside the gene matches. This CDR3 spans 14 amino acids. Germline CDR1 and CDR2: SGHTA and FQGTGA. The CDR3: CASRRDSWGTEAFF. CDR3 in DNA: TGTGCCAGCAGAAGGGACAGTTGGGGCACTGAAGCTTTCTTT.

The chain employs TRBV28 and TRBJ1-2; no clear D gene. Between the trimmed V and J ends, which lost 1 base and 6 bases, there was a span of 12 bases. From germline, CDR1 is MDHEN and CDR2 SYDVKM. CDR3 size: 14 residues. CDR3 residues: CASSLYGMVNGYTF. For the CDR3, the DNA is TGTGCCAGCAGTTTATACGGCATGGTGAATGGCTACACCTTC.

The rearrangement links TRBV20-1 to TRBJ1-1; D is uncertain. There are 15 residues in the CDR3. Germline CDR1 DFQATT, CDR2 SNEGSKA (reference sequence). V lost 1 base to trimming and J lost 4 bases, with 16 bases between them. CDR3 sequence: CSARVTGSLITEAFF. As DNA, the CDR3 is TGCAGTGCTAGAGTTACGGGGAGTTTGATCACTGAAGCTTTCTTT.

The CDR3: CASSLMGSGGADTQYF. CDR3 coding DNA: TGTGCCAGCAGCCTAATGGGTAGCGGGGGCGCAGATACGCAGTATTTT. The rearrangement joins TRBV7-2 to TRBJ2-3; 9 bases fit TRBD2. CDR3 length: 16 residues. J was trimmed by 4 bases and V by 5 bases; bases with no gene match: 10. CDR1 and CDR2 from the germline V gene are SGHTA and FQGNSA. Combining the CDR3 with reference TRBV7-2 and TRBJ2-3 gives the whole variable domain GAGVSQSPSNKVTEKGKDVELRCDPISGHTALYWYRQSLGQGLEFLIYFQGNSAPDKSGLPSDRFSAERTGGSVSTLTIQRTQQEDSAVYLCASSLMGSGGADTQYFGPGTRLTVL.

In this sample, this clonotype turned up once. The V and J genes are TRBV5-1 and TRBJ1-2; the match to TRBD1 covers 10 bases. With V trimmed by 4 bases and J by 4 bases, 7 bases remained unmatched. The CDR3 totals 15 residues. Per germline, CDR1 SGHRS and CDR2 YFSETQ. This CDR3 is CASSPQRTGGYGYTF. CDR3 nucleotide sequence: TGCGCCAGCAGCCCTCAGAGGACAGGGGGCTATGGCTACACCTTC.

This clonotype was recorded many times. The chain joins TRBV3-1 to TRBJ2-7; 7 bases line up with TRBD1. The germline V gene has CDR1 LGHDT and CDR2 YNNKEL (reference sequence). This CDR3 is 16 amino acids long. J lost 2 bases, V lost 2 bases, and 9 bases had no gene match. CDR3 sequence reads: CASSQTTTGWAYEQYF. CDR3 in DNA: TGTGCCAGCAGCCAAACCACGACAGGGTGGGCCTACGAGCAGTACTTC.

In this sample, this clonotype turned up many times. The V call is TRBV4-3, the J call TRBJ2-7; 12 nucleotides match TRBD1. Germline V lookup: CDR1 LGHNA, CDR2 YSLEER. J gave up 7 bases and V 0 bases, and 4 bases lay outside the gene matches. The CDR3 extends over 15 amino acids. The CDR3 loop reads CASSQDGTGGREQYF. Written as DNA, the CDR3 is TGCGCCAGCAGCCAAGATGGGACAGGGGGCCGGGAGCAGTACTTC.

The CDR3 region has the DNA TGCGCCAGCAGCCCGCGACCCCTTACGGCTCTACCCCTCCACTTT. This translates into CASSPRPLTALPLHF. The chain combines TRBV5-1 with TRBJ1-6; D is undetermined. This CDR3 comprises 15 residues. Germline lookup yields CDR1 SGHRS and CDR2 YFSETQ. The V end was cut by 4 bases, the J end by 12 bases, with 20 bases between.

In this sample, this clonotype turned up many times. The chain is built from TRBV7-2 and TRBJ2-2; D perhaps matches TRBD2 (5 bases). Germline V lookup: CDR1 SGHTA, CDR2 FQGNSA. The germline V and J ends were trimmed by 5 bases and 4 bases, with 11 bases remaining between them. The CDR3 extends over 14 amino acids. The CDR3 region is CASSAALATGELFF. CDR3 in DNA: TGTGCCAGCAGCGCCGCGCTAGCCACCGGGGAGCTGTTTTTT.

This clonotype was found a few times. This CDR3 is CSVLGHEDFSEAFF. In DNA, the CDR3 is TGCAGCGTTTTGGGACACGAAGACTTTTCTGAAGCTTTCTTT. This rearrangement joins TRBV29-1 to TRBJ1-1, with a tentative D call TRBD1 (6 bases). The germline CDR1 and CDR2 sequences are SQVTM and ANQGSEA. The length of the CDR3 is 14 residues. The V end was cut by 5 bases, the J end by 6 bases, with 19 bases between.

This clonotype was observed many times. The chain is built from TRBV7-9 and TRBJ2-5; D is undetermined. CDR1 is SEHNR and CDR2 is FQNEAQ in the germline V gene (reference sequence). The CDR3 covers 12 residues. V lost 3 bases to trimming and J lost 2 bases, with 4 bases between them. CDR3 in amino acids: CASSLMQETQYF. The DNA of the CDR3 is TGTGCCAGCAGCTTGATGCAAGAGACCCAGTACTTC. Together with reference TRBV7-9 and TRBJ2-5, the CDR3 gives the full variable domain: DTGVSQNPRHKITKRGQNVTFRCDPISEHNRLYWYRQTLGQGPEFLTYFQNEAQLEKSRLLSDRFSAERPKGSFSTLEIQRTEQGDSAMYLCASSLMQETQYFGPGTRLLVL.

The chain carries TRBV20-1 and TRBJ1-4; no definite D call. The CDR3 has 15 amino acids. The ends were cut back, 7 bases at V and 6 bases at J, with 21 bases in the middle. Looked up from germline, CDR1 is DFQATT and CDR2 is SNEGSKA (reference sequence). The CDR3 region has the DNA TGCAGTGTTGTGGACCGGAGGCAGCCCGATGAAAAACTGTTTTTT. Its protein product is CSVVDRRQPDEKLFF.

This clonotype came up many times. The CDR3 reads CASSGPGLRNNEQFF. Written as DNA, the CDR3 is TGTGCCAGCAGCGGGCCGGGACTCCGGAACAATGAGCAGTTCTTC. The J gene is TRBJ2-1, the V gene TRBV9; tentatively, D is TRBD2 (6 bases). Trimming took 3 bases from V and 5 from J, leaving 15 bases between them. CDR1 and CDR2 from the germline V gene are SGDLS and YYNGEE. This CDR3 comprises 15 residues.

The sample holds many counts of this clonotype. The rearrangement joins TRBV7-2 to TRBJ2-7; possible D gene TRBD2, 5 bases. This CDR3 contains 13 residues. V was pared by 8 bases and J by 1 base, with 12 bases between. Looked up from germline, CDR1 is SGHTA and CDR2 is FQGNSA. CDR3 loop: CASRAVNSYEQYF. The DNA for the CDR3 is TGTGCCAGCCGAGCGGTTAATTCCTACGAGCAGTACTTC.

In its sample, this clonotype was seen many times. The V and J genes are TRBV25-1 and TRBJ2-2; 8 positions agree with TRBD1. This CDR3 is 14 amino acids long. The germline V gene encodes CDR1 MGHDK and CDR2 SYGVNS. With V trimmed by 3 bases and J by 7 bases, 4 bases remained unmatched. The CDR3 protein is CASSETGEGGELFF. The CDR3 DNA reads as TGTGCCAGCAGTGAGACAGGGGAAGGCGGGGAGCTGTTTTTT.

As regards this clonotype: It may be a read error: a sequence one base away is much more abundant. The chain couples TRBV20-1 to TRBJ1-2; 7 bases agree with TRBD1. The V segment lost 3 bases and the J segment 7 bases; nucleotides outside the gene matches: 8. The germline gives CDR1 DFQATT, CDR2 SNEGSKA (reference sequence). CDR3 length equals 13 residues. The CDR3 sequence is CSASPGAGGGYTF. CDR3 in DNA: TGCAGTGCTAGTCCCGGGGCAGGGGGTGGCTACACCTTC.

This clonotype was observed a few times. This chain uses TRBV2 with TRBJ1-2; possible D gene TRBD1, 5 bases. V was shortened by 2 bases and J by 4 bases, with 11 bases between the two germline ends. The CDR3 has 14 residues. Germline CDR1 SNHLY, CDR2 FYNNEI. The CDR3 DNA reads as TGTGCCAGCAGTGAATCGACAGCCATCTATGGCTACACCTTC. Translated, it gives CASSESTAIYGYTF.

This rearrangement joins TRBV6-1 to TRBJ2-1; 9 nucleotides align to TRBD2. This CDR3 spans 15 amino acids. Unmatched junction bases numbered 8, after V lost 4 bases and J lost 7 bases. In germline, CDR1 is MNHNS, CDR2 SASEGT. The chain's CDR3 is CASSVSVAGDNEQFF. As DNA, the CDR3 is TGTGCCAGCAGTGTGTCGGTAGCGGGGGATAATGAGCAGTTCTTC.

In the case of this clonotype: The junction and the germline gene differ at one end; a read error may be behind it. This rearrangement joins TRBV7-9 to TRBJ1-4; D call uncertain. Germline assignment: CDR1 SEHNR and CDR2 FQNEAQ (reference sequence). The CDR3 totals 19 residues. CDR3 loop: CASSLVRAEGYAANEKLFF. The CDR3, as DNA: TGTGCCAGCAGCTTAGTCCGGGCGGAGGGATATGCAGCTAATGAAAAGCTGTTTTTT.

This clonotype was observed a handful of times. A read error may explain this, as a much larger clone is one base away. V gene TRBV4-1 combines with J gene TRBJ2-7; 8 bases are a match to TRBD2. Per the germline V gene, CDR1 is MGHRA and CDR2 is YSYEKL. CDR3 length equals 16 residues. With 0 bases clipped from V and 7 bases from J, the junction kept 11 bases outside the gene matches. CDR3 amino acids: CASSQDGTSGYNEQYF. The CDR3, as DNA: TGCGCCAGCAGCCAAGATGGAACTAGCGGATACAATGAGCAGTACTTC.

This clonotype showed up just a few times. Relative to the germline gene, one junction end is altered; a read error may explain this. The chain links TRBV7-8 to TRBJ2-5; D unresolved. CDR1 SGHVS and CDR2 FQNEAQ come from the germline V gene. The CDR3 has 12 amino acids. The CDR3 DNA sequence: TGTGCCTGCAGCTTAGGTGGGGAGACCCAGTACTTC. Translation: CACSLGGETQYF.

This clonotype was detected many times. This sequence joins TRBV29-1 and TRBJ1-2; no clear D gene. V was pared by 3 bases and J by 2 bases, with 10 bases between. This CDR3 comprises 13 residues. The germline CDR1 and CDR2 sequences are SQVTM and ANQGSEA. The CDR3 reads CSVEAALNYGYTF. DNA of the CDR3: TGCAGCGTTGAGGCAGCCCTAAACTATGGCTACACCTTC.

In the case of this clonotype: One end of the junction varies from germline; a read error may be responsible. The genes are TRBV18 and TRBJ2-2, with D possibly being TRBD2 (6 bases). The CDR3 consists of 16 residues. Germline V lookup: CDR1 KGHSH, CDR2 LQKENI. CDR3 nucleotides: TGTGCCACCTCGGGCTTCGGGACTCCGGGGACCGGGGGGCTGTTTTTT. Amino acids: CATSGFGTPGTGGLFF.

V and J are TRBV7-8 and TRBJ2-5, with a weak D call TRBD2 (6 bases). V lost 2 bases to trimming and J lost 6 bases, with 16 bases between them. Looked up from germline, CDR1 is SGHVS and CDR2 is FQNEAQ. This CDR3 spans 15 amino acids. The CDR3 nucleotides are TGTGCCAGCAGCTTAAGGGCAGGGACTCCGCAGACCCAGTACTTC. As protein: CASSLRAGTPQTQYF.

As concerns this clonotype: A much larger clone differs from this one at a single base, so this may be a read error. CDR3 in amino acids: CASSLAGRLENEQYF. DNA of the CDR3: TGTGCCAGCAGCTTAGCAGGTCGGCTGGAGAATGAGCAGTACTTC. The gene calls are TRBV5-6 and TRBJ2-5; D is unclear. The CDR3 totals 15 residues. The germline CDR1 and CDR2 sequences are SGHDT and YYEEEE. Deletions cut 2 bases from V and 11 bases from J, with 22 bases between.

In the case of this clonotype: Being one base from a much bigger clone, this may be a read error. DNA of the CDR3: TGTACCAGCAGCGTTGGGGACAGGGGTCAAGAGACCCAGTACTTC. Residues: CTSSVGDRGQETQYF. V gene TRBV9 combines with J gene TRBJ2-5; TRBD1 agrees at 10 bases. This CDR3 has 15 amino acids. Germline CDR1 reads SGDLS; CDR2 reads YYNGEE.